The clone carrying this TCR beta chain was detected only a few times. The antigen is undetermined. It was unfractionated whole blood from which total RNA was extracted. This specimen comes from a study of human T cells and chemical hapten exposure. Study as a whole: It was small differences in pooled library volume that mainly caused per-sample TCR yields to vary.

As the library was built, unique molecular identifiers were attached to individual cDNA molecules. In the source study's methods: With a range of roughly 20,000 to 750,000, the median per sample was about 92,000 TCRs. A single record per CDR3 protein comes from TCRdb applying MiXCR to the 5' RACE reads. TCRdb assigned the V and J calls; the authors' analysis was not used. The repertoire holds 70,000 to 85,000 distinct CDR3 sequences, with approximately 16% as singletons. CDR1 and CDR2 from the germline V gene are MDHEN and SYDVKM. Trimming shortened V by 5 bases and J by 3 bases, and 14 bases separated the two germline ends. The CDR3 consists of 14 residues. Study observations and caveats: TCRs above 1 in 1000 frequency stayed constant with DPC sensitization.

This clonotype was sampled from a female donor in good health. J is TRBJ2-7 and V is TRBV28, with D perhaps given as TRBD1 or TRBD2 (5 bases each). The CDR3 DNA is TGTGCCAGCAGTATTGGGACGGAACTCTACGAGCAGTACTTC. It translates to CASSIGTELYEQYF.